This T cell receptor beta chain came from a study of identical twins. Study findings and constraints: Clonotypes of the beta chain that were abundant in cord blood carried fewer insertions (memory repertoires showed none). Analyses of zero insertions could, in part, be confounded by invariant MAIT and iNKT cells.

CDR1 and CDR2 (germline): SQVTM, ANQGSEA. Trimming at V came to 5 bases and at J to 6 bases, leaving 10 bases not matched to a gene. CDR3 length equals 13 residues. In its sample, this clonotype was seen a few times. The antigen is not known. Every sampled donor was Caucasian and healthy. MiXCR was run by TCRdb on the 5' RACE reads, yielding one entry per CDR3 protein. The sample comprises about 520,000 distinct CDR3 sequences, roughly 21% of which are singletons, and 0.91% rests with the top ten. Another study also made use of these data, one on T cells expressing NK-cell markers. That paper notes: The authors derived TCR beta repertoires from sorted CD3+CD56+NKG2C+, CD3+CD56+NKG2C- and CD3+CD56-NKG2C+ T cells.

The source material was CD4+ T cells sorted from blood. This chain joins TRBV29-1 and TRBJ2-7; 7 nucleotides line up with TRBD2. This TCR came from a woman younger than 30 in good health. The DNA for the CDR3 is TGCAGCGTTCGTAATAGCCCTAGCGGCGAGCAGTACTTC. It yields the protein CSVRNSPSGEQYF.